Reported below is one TCR beta chain. The antigen is undetermined. Some clones are missing from TCRdb's copy, which holds only in-frame ones; the method was immunoSEQ multiplex PCR. The sample includes 20,000 to 25,000 clones, roughly 80% of them seen just once. The germline V gene has CDR1 MNHEY and CDR2 SMNVEV (reference sequence). Trimming left V 2 bases short and J 4 bases short, with 9 bases between. The CDR3 extends over 14 amino acids. Sorting of unstimulated PBMCs yielded separate CD3+CD4+ and CD3+CD8+ fractions. These data belong to a study of T cell clones after liver transplantation. Overall study context: A pre-transplant mixed lymphocyte reaction with TCRbeta sequencing defined graft-donor-reactive clones followed in post-transplant blood.

Study-level findings and limits: Rather than being deleted, graft donor-reactive T cells may have moved into the graft.

The sequence derives from a human patient who received a liver transplant. Part of the T cell pool may stem from the graft donor. This chain links TRBV27 with TRBJ1-5; maybe TRBD1 (6 bases). The source was CD8+ T cells from blood, collected about 56 months after liver transplant. CDR3 protein: CASSLGGANQPQHF. The DNA of the CDR3 is TGTGCCAGCAGTTTAGGGGGGGCGAATCAGCCCCAGCATTTT.